A single sample is the source of the 29 T cell receptor beta chains below, sequenced in a study of glioma-infiltrating T cells. Using RNA template, CDR3s of TCR alpha and beta were amplified with iRepertoire arm-PCR. MiXCR, applied by TCRdb to the multiplex PCR reads, yields one record per CDR3 protein. Among fewer than 200,000 distinct CDR3 sequences listed, over 40% were seen once. Sequencing used glioma tissue, nonneoplastic brain tissue, or PBMCs (not recorded which). The receptors derive from a human donor with low-grade glioma or glioblastoma, undergoing nonglioma brain surgery, or in good health (not recorded which).

The rearrangement links TRBV12-3 or TRBV12-4 to TRBJ1-3; D ambiguous. With 7 bases removed from V and 6 bases from J, the gap between germline ends came to 16 bases. The CDR3 length is 14 residues. This CDR3 reads CASTSDPKPNTIYF. CDR3 nucleotide sequence: TGTGCCAGCACCTCCGACCCCAAGCCAAACACCATATATTTT.

This clonotype has just a few counts. A much larger clonotype is one base distant, so this may be a read error. The chain has TRBV6-1 and TRBJ2-7; D is perhaps TRBD1 (5 bases). Germline lookup yields CDR1 MNHNS and CDR2 SASEGT. The CDR3 spans 13 residues. The V gene lost 8 bases and the J gene lost 0 bases, with 11 bases spanning the gap. Here the CDR3 reads CASGRAYSYEQYF. The CDR3 nucleotides read TGTGCCAGCGGCAGGGCTTACTCCTACGAGCAGTACTTC.

This clonotype was observed many times. The chain employs TRBV5-4 and TRBJ2-3, with D tentatively TRBD2 (5 bases). CDR1 and CDR2 (germline): SGHNT, YYREEE (reference sequence). V was cut by 9 bases and J by 1 base, with 18 bases left in between. The CDR3 is 15 amino acids. The CDR3 loop reads CATARLGVRTDTQYF. CDR3 DNA sequence: TGTGCCACCGCACGCCTCGGGGTTCGCACAGATACGCAGTATTTT.

Comment on this clonotype: Just one base apart from a much larger clone, this may be a read error. The chain has TRBV6-1 and TRBJ2-6, with D maybe TRBD1 (6 bases). Trimming removed 10 bases from V and 1 base from J, with 17 bases in between. This CDR3 region has 16 residues. Germline V gene lookup returns CDR1 MNHNS and CDR2 SASEGT. CDR3 bases: TGTGCCACCGACCCGCAGGGGATGTCTGGGGCCAACGTCCTGACTTTC. This translates into CATDPQGMSGANVLTF.

Ten or more counts support this clonotype. The rearrangement links TRBV7-2 to TRBJ2-5; no reliable D call. Germline CDR1 and CDR2: SGHTA and FQGNSA. CDR3 size: 13 residues. Trimming shortened V by 3 bases and J by 5 bases, and 10 bases separated the two germline ends. CDR3 protein: CASSFGFTETQYF. In DNA form, the CDR3 reads TGTGCCAGCAGCTTCGGGTTTACGGAGACCCAGTACTTC.

This clonotype showed up just a few times. The chain couples TRBV2 to TRBJ2-3; 9 bases are a match to TRBD2. After removal of 6 bases from V and 4 bases from J, the junction contained 8 bases not matched to a gene. Germline V lookup: CDR1 SNHLY, CDR2 FYNNEI. The CDR3 contains 15 residues. CDR3 region: CASRALAGLSDTQYF. The CDR3, as DNA: TGTGCCAGCAGGGCTCTAGCGGGATTGTCAGATACGCAGTATTTT.

A note on this clonotype: An end of the junction does not agree with germline; a read error may underlie this. This chain links TRBV18 with TRBJ2-1; a weak D match, TRBD2 (5 bases). The CDR3 runs 14 residues. Germline CDR1 is KGHSH and CDR2 is LQKENI. CDR3 DNA: TGTGCCAGCTCACCGCGGGTAGCCGACAATGAGCAGTCCTTC. Protein product: CASSPRVADNEQSF.

The rearrangement uses TRBV7-8 and TRBJ2-1; D gene uncertain. V lost 1 base to trimming and J lost 0 bases, with 7 bases between them. The CDR3 has 15 residues. Germline CDR1 reads SGHVS; CDR2 reads FQNEAQ. The CDR3 here is CASSLDLSSYNEQFF. CDR3 bases: TGTGCCAGCAGCTTAGACCTAAGCTCCTACAATGAGCAGTTCTTC.

V gene TRBV24-1 combines with J gene TRBJ2-1; either TRBD1 or TRBD2 may fit D (5 bases each). Looked up from germline, CDR1 is KGHDR and CDR2 is SFDVKD. This CDR3 spans 15 amino acids. V was pared by 3 bases and J by 0 bases, with 8 bases between. CDR3 protein: CATSDPGTSYNEQFF. The CDR3 nucleotides are TGTGCCACCAGTGATCCCGGGACCTCCTACAATGAGCAGTTCTTC.

This clonotype was observed at least ten times. The rearrangement joins TRBV20-1 to TRBJ2-7, with 9 bases aligning to TRBD1. CDR3 length: 12 amino acids. CDR1 and CDR2 from the germline V gene are DFQATT and SNEGSKA (reference sequence). V shed 5 bases, J shed 4 bases, and the junction held 3 bases outside the gene matches. The CDR3 bases are TGCAGTGCTGCGGACAGGGGTTACGAGCAGTACTTC. This sequence encodes CSAADRGYEQYF.

Of note for this clonotype: A much larger clonotype is one base distant, so this may be a read error. V and J are TRBV4-1 and TRBJ1-6, with a tentative D call TRBD1 (5 bases). This CDR3 is built from 14 residues. CDR1 MGHRA and CDR2 YSYEKL come from the germline V gene. The V gene lost 0 bases and the J gene lost 10 bases, with 10 bases spanning the gap. The CDR3 DNA reads as TGCGCCAGCAGCCAAGATGGGGGATCCTCACCCCTCCACTTT. Translated: CASSQDGGSSPLHF.

This clonotype was counted ten times or more. The rearrangement joins TRBV6-1 to TRBJ1-2; TRBD1 matches at 7 bases. The junction had 8 bases not matched to a gene; V was cut back by 6 bases and J by 4 bases. The CDR3 totals 14 residues. Germline V lookup: CDR1 MNHNS, CDR2 SASEGT. The CDR3 DNA reads TGTGCCAGCAGGATATCCGGGACAGTCTATGGCTACACCTTC. Translating it yields CASRISGTVYGYTF.

This clonotype has at least ten counts. V is TRBV12-5 and J is TRBJ2-3; D perhaps matches TRBD1 (6 bases). In germline, CDR1 is LGHNT, CDR2 FRNRAP. This CDR3 has 14 amino acids. V dropped 3 bases and J dropped 4 bases, with 11 bases sitting between them. In DNA form, the CDR3 reads TGTGCTAGTGGTTTTCGGACAGAAGCAGATACGCAGTATTTT. It specifies CASGFRTEADTQYF.

The chain recombines TRBV2 with TRBJ1-1; a possible D gene is TRBD1 (5 bases). The CDR3 loop spans 15 amino acids. V was clipped by 4 bases and J by 1 base, with 13 bases between them. Germline V CDR1 and CDR2: SNHLY, FYNNEI. Here the CDR3 reads CASSVRAGQNTEAFF. The CDR3 DNA follows: TGTGCCAGCAGTGTCCGGGCAGGGCAGAACACTGAAGCTTTCTTT. Full variable domain (outside the CDR3, taken from reference TRBV2 and TRBJ1-1): EPEVTQTPSHQVTQMGQEVILRCVPISNHLYFYWYRQILGQKVEFLVSFYNNEISEKSEIFDDQFSVERPDGSNFTLKIRSTKLEDSAMYFCASSVRAGQNTEAFFGQGTRLTVV.

The chain combines TRBV20-1 with TRBJ1-2, with D maybe TRBD1 (5 bases). The CDR3 runs to 10 residues. Germline V gene sequence: CDR1 DFQATT, CDR2 SNEGSKA (reference sequence). Trimming removed 4 bases from V and 10 bases from J, with 10 bases in between. The CDR3 DNA reads as TGCAGTGCTATAGACAGAGACTACACCTTC. Amino acid sequence: CSAIDRDYTF.

This clonotype has only a few counts. A junction end diverges from the germline sequence, so it may reflect a read error. The chain employs TRBV24-1 and TRBJ1-5; D may be TRBD1 (6 bases). Germline assignment: CDR1 KGHDR and CDR2 SFDVKD. The CDR3 totals 14 residues. CDR3 bases: TGTGCAACCAGTCACCCAGGGGATGATAAGCCCCAGCATTTT. Protein product: CATSHPGDDKPQHF.

The V call is TRBV29-1, the J call TRBJ1-1; D is perhaps TRBD1 (5 bases). CDR1 SQVTM and CDR2 ANQGSEA come from the germline V gene. Deletions cut 4 bases from V and 2 bases from J, with 11 bases between. There are 13 residues in the CDR3. The DNA of the CDR3 is TGCAGCGTTGCGGGGACGGTTAACACTGAAGCTTTCTTT. Its translation is CSVAGTVNTEAFF.

Many counts were recorded for this clonotype. The rearrangement joins TRBV6-6 to TRBJ2-7; weak D call: TRBD2 (7 bases). Germline V lookup: CDR1 MNHNY, CDR2 SVGAGI (reference sequence). The CDR3 runs 16 residues. The germline V and J ends were trimmed by 0 bases and 3 bases, with 15 bases remaining between them. CDR3 DNA sequence: TGTGCCAGCAGTTACTCGAGGGGGGGACTTGGCTACGAGCAGTACTTC. This encodes CASSYSRGGLGYEQYF.

Comments on this clonotype: Given a much more abundant clone one base away, this may be a read error. No conserved phenylalanine or tryptophan ends this CDR3, so it is likely a read error. The rearrangement links TRBV11-2 to TRBJ2-3; D gene ambiguous. V lost 7 bases, J lost 0 bases, and 17 bases lay in between. The V gene's germline CDR1 is SGHAT and CDR2 FQNNGV. This CDR3 is built from 16 residues. Written as DNA, the CDR3 is TGTGCCAGCACCCAATCCCGGACCCGGAGCACAGATACGCAGTATTTA. Translated: CASTQSRTRSTDTQYL.

This clonotype showed up just a few times. Given a much more abundant clone one base away, this may be a read error. The chain employs TRBV20-1 and TRBJ2-7, with 9 bases aligning to TRBD2. This CDR3 has 15 residues. Germline assignment: CDR1 DFQATT and CDR2 SNEGSKA (reference sequence). CDR3 loop: CSARDFSGSSYEKYF. DNA for the CDR3: TGCAGTGCTAGAGATTTTAGCGGGAGCTCCTACGAGAAGTACTTC.

The chain combines TRBV4-1 with TRBJ1-2; tentatively, D is TRBD1 (5 bases). CDR3 length: 15 amino acids. Germline CDR1 is MGHRA and CDR2 is YSYEKL. V lost 4 bases and J lost 4, with 16 bases in between. DNA for the CDR3: TGCGCCAGCAGCCCGGCAGGACAAGAGAGCTATGGCTACACCTTC. Translated: CASSPAGQESYGYTF.

This clonotype was counted once. J is TRBJ2-7 and V is TRBV3-1, with 7 bases aligning to TRBD1. V dropped 6 bases and J dropped 2; count of bases not matched to a gene: 10. Per germline, CDR1 LGHDT and CDR2 YNNKEL (reference sequence). The CDR3 runs 15 residues. CDR3 DNA sequence: TGTGCCAGCAGACAACCGGGACAGTACCCCTACGAGCAGTACTTC. Protein sequence: CASRQPGQYPYEQYF.

V gene TRBV6-2 or TRBV6-3 combines with J gene TRBJ1-2; TRBD1 aligns across 7 bases. Germline V gives CDR1 MNHEY, CDR2 SVGEGT. The ends lost 6 bases at V and 6 bases at J; junction bases unmatched: 10. CDR3 length equals 14 residues. For the CDR3, the DNA is TGTGCCAGCAGCCAGACAGGGATCACCAATGGCTACACCTTC. Amino acids: CASSQTGITNGYTF.

The chain carries TRBV18 and TRBJ2-5; D gene uncertain. Germline assignment: CDR1 KGHSH and CDR2 LQKENI. The CDR3 length is 14 residues. V was cut by 1 base and J by 5 bases, with 11 bases left in between. For the CDR3, the DNA is TGTGCCAGCTCACCACGGGCAGTCCATGAGACCCAGTACTTC. The encoded protein is CASSPRAVHETQYF. The variable domain in full, completed from reference TRBV18 and TRBJ2-5, reads NAGVMQNPRHLVRRRGQEARLRCSPMKGHSHVYWYRQLPEEGLKFMVYLQKENIIDESGMPKERFSAEFPKEGPSILRIQQVVRGDSAAYFCASSPRAVHETQYFGPGTRLLVL.

This clonotype was counted a few times. This may come from a read error, since a much larger clone is one base off. The rearrangement links TRBV24-1 to TRBJ1-3; D uncertain. V was clipped by 11 bases and J by 0 bases, with 16 bases between them. The V gene's germline CDR1 is KGHDR and CDR2 SFDVKD. CDR3 size: 15 residues. CDR3 sequence reads: CASSPSDGSGNTIYF. The CDR3 coding sequence is TGTGCCAGCAGCCCCTCGGACGGCTCTGGAAACACCATATATTTT.

Of note for this clonotype: This may stem from a read error, because a much larger clone lies one nucleotide away. The genes are TRBV7-9 and TRBJ2-7; D is possibly TRBD2 (5 bases). The ends were cut back, 3 bases at V and 7 bases at J, with 10 bases in the middle. This CDR3 region has 12 residues. Germline assignment: CDR1 SEHNR and CDR2 FQNEAQ (reference sequence). The CDR3 is CASSFAREEQYF. In nucleotides, the CDR3 is TGTGCCAGCAGCTTTGCGAGGGAAGAGCAGTACTTC.

This clonotype was recorded many times. V is TRBV28 and J is TRBJ2-1; 12 nucleotides align to TRBD2. The trim removed 0 bases at V and 7 bases at J, leaving 7 bases unmatched. Looked up from germline, CDR1 is MDHEN and CDR2 is SYDVKM. The CDR3 is 17 residues long. The CDR3 sequence: CASSLWTSGSRWNEQFF. The CDR3 DNA reads as TGTGCCAGCAGTTTATGGACTAGCGGGAGCCGGTGGAATGAGCAGTTCTTC.

The chain links TRBV12-3 or TRBV12-4 to TRBJ2-6; D is unresolved. The CDR3 contains 13 residues. Trimming cost V 2 bases and J 3 bases, with 2 bases left between them. As DNA, the CDR3 is TGTGCCAGCAGTTTATTTGGGGCCAACGTCCTGACTTTC. This gives the protein CASSLFGANVLTF.

A remark on this clonotype: Possible read error: a much larger clone is one base away. The rearrangement links TRBV20-1 to TRBJ1-5; 7 nucleotides line up with TRBD1. Germline-derived CDR1 and CDR2 are DFQATT and SNEGSKA (reference sequence). CDR3 size: 14 residues. The CDR3 DNA is TGCAGTGCCCCCAACAGGGGTGGCAATCAGACCCAGCATTTT. This codes for CSAPNRGGNQTQHF.